A selection of T cell receptor beta chains follows, all from one sample in a study of blood T cell repertoires in COVID-19. Method: immunoSEQ multiplex PCR; TCRdb's copy keeps in-frame clones and lacks some. The sample has around 250,000 clones, roughly nine tenths seen once. The specimen sequenced was PBMCs or T cells enriched from blood (not recorded which). The receptors derive from a human donor in a cohort exposed to, infected with or recovered from COVID-19 (not recorded which). The donor label of this sample is uncertain. The CDR3 runs from the conserved cysteine through the conserved F or W. Each record gives: clone size, V gene, CDR3 protein. Expanded clones get a size class; other rows say once, few or many, or leave the size out.

>NA|TRBV7-2
CASSLRGPTDTQYF
>NA|TRBV2
CASSPGQGRNSPLHF
>NA|TRBV2
CASDRGLSDTQYF
>NA|TRBV5-4
CASSSQSSGNTIYF
>NA|TRBV2
CASSEAFGLTEAFF
>once|TRBV2
CASTGGARGDYGYTF
>NA|TRBV14
CASSGTASSWGSPLHF
>NA|TRBV10-3
CAAGQEVQETQYF
>NA|TRBV5-1
CASSFAGVDTGELFF
>NA|TRBV10-1
CASSGQEDYGYTF
>NA|TRBV7-9
CASSYAGGSNEKLFF
>NA|TRBV7-3
CASRSLDQGDTGELFF
>once|TRBV5-1
CASSGTDRGLSGYTF
>NA|TRBV18
CASSPGTGPNTEAFF
>NA|TRBV5-4
CASSRDRGSEAFF
>NA|TRBV19
CASSSRTAYEQYF
>NA|TRBV4-2
CASSRVDRAYGNTIYF
>NA|TRBV2
CASTQGAETQYF
>NA|TRBV18
CASSRASEAFF
>NA|TRBV4-1
CASSQGRVGGSGNTEAFF
>NA|TRBV3-1/TRBV3-2
CASSPGGPYEQYF
>NA|TRBV2
CASSVEVTEAFF
>NA|TRBV7-2
CASSPRTSGVSYNEQFF
>NA|TRBV5-3
CARSPDRTSTNEKLFF
>NA|TRBV4-3
CASSQEGQGGNTIYF
>NA|TRBV5-4
CASSLGRQAYF
>once|TRBV24-1
CATSAGHRAFF
>NA|TRBV30
CAWSRRGDTEAFF
>once|TRBV5-4
CASSQGLADTDTQYF
>NA|TRBV19
CASSTAGRTRISSGANVLTF
>NA|TRBV5-6
CASSPGDYGYTF
>NA|TRBV7-2
CASSPYPSSGNTIYF
>NA|TRBV25-1
CASSAKGVLPYGYTF
>NA|TRBV4-2
CASSQVTSGADTQYF
>NA|TRBV7-2
CASKGQGPSNTGELFF
>NA|TRBV11-2
CASSLRPGTGSNNEQFF
>NA|TRBV10-3
CAISKTGTSDGYTF
>NA|TRBV27
CASSLALGTEIYGYTF
>NA|TRBV2
CASSEGTATNEKLFF
>NA|TRBV13
CASSFPSRQAEAFF
>NA|TRBV14
CASSHSLRAHLTGELFF
>NA|TRBV10-1
CASSEPSYEQYF
>once|TRBV7-2
CASSLSGESETQYF